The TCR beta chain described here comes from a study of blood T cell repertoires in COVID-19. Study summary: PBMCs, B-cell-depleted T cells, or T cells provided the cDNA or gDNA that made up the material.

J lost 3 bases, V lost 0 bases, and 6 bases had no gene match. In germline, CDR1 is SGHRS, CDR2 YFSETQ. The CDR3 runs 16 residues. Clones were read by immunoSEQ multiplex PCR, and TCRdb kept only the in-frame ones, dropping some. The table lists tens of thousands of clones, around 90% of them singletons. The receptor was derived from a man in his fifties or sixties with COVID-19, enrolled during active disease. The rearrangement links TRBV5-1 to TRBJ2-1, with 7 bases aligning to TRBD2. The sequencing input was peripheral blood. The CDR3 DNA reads TGCGCCAGCAGCTTGGCCTGGGGAGGGCGCTACAATGAGCAGTTCTTC. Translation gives CASSLAWGGRYNEQFF.